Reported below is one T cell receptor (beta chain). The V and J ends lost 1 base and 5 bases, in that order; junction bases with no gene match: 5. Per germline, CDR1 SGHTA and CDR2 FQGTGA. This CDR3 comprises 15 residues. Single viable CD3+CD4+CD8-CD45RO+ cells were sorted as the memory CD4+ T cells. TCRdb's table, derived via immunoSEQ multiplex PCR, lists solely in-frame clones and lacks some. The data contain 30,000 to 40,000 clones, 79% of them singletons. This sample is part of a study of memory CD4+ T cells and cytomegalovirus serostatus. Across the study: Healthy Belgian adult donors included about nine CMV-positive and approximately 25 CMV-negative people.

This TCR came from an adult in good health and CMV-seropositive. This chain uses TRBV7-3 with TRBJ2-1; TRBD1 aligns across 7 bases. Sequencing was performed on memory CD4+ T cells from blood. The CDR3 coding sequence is TGTGCCAGCAGCTTAATGGGACAGTACGACAATGAGCAGTTCTTC. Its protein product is CASSLMGQYDNEQFF.